This entry concerns a single T cell receptor beta chain. The antigen remains unidentified. Trimming removed 1 base at V and 3 bases at J, with 9 bases between. In germline, CDR1 is SGHTA, CDR2 FQGNSA. The CDR3 contains 15 residues. The source of the sample is a study of cytomegalovirus exposure and HLA in healthy donors. Study-wide findings and caveats: The study designated about 160 TCR beta chains cytomegalovirus-associated. Both high specificity and high sensitivity reportedly marked the classifier's diagnosis of cytomegalovirus status.

Libraries were prepared by immunoSEQ multiplex PCR; TCRdb keeps only in-frame clonotypes and omits some of them. The data show about 98,000 clones, around 88% seen once. The sequencing sample was made of PBMCs. The chain couples TRBV7-2 to TRBJ2-2; D ambiguous. The clonotype was recovered from a woman under 40 in good health and CMV-seronegative. CDR3 amino acids: CASSLDPSYTGELFF. In DNA form, the CDR3 reads TGTGCCAGCAGCTTAGATCCCAGTTACACCGGGGAGCTGTTTTTT.